This T cell receptor beta chain was sequenced for a study of shared clonotypes between healthy human individuals (TCRdb year 2020). The study in broad terms: A couple of women and a few men aged 18 to 49 years were included in the cohort. To increase sequencing depth and limit assay-specific biases, different laboratories used diverse techniques to prepare libraries and sequence TCR repertoires. For each donor, CD4 naive and CD4 memory were each given three plates, CD8 naive was given two plates, and CD8 memory was given one plate. Per donor, leukapheresis produced somewhere between about 0.9 and 9 billion PBMCs. Blood TCR repertoires of a handful of healthy adults were deeply sequenced to estimate repertoire size and the extent of clonotype sharing between individuals.

Broader findings and caveats from the paper: Compared with non-shared clonotypes, the clonotypes found in all four sorted-subset donors had higher generation probabilities. Pairwise subsampling led to the expectation that sequencing depth would affect the degree of clonotype sharing among donors. About 4.5% of naive CD4, 3.5% of naive CD8, roughly 2.5% of memory CD4, and about 0.4% of memory CD8 clonotypes were shared across a few donors. Even with the large sequencing depth, rarefaction of the sorted-subset datasets indicated that sequencing was incomplete. Sampling was restricted to blood, and TCR repertoires in tissue are likely to differ from TCR repertoires in blood. Estimated clonotype richness was generally larger for naive than for memory subsets. The genetic and exposure-history diversity represented was limited by the small number of donors.

The CDR3 contains 14 residues, cysteine and phenylalanine counted. The only DNA kept is the CDR3, 42 bases in frame from the first base. The germline V gene (reference sequence) supplies CDR1 MNHEY and CDR2 SMNVEV. The V and J ends are trimmed by 6 bases and 0 bases, leaving 11 bases between them. CD8 naive samples were obtained by positive selection for CCR7 among CD45RO-negative cells, yielding a CD45RA+CCR7+ population from which TemRA cells were excluded. Healthy HIV-negative adults with no recently reported acute infections or vaccinations were included as donors. All donors were Caucasian adults living in Nashville, Tennessee, USA. Blood was collected by leukapheresis, and PBMCs were isolated by Ficoll-Histopaque density gradient centrifugation and then cryopreserved in liquid nitrogen vapor phase. Purity and quantity of every magnetically sorted T cell population were checked by analytical flow cytometry. Genomic DNA was isolated from each sorted fraction and quantified by UV absorbance on a Nanodrop 2000c.

Comments on this clone: Its antigen is currently not known. Base-call qualities are not available, and no considerably larger clone is one nucleotide away.

Using the deep immunoSEQ assay, multiplex PCR amplified TCR CDR3 regions from genomic DNA. For each cell subset, the extracted genomic DNA was distributed evenly across all wells of several immunoSEQ 96-well plates, and each plate served as one replicate. For sorted subsets, 150 to 200 ng genomic DNA, equal to about 30,000 T cell genomes, was loaded into each replicate PCR. Purified libraries were measured with a Qubit 3.0 fluorometer, size-checked on a Bioanalyzer 2100, and measured again with the KAPA Library Quantification kit. Every immunoSEQ 96-well plate was sequenced on a dedicated single-read 150-cycle Illumina NextSeq 550 flow cell. In the paper's pipeline: Because the immunoSEQ output included only junctional sequences and no quality scores, the filtering could not be the same as the filtering used for full-length reads. Sequences were annotated with PyIR, a Python wrapper for IgBLAST v1.9, using IMGT germline references to assign V/J genes and CDR3. Reads were removed for weak V/J assignments (E-value above 1e-6), missing CDR3, stop codons, out-of-frame junctions, or ambiguous translated residues. V3J clonotypes were defined by identical inferred V gene, J gene, and CDR3 amino acid sequence. Percentage overlap between repertoires was calculated by dividing the number of shared unique clonotypes by the size of the smaller repertoire. RTK rarefaction, the Chao1 estimator, and Recon v2.1 estimates of unobserved clonotypes were used to assess repertoire richness. Generation probabilities were computed with OLGA for all TCRbeta clonotypes obtained by the gDNA method from several donors. TCRdb provides this immuneACCESS table in a form limited to in-frame rearrangements. Some clones are lacking; in checked studies, under half of them reflect an unresolved V gene, and why the rest are absent is not known. D and trimming come from the DNA, and the V and J calls and clone size come from that table. Counted in this sample were 1.5 million to 2.5 million clones; about 95% of them appeared once. The leading ten clones occupy 1% to 1.5% of the sample.

The V gene is TRBV27 and the J gene is TRBJ1-1; the D gene cannot be named for sure. The specimen was naive CD8+ T cells sorted from blood. The cell subset or site label, read with the paper, signifies: CD45RA+CCR7+. The TCR sequence derives from a man aged 18 to 30 in good health. The nucleotides read TGTGCCAGCAGCTCGGCCAGGATGAACACTGAAGCTTTCTTT. This translates into CASSSARMNTEAFF.